The 32 T cell receptor beta chains below all came from one sample that was sequenced in a study of blood T cell repertoires in COVID-19. Clones were sequenced by immunoSEQ multiplex PCR, and TCRdb holds only the in-frame ones, with some missing. The table records 35,000 to 45,000 clones, approximately 80% of them present only once. Input material: peripheral blood. Every receptor here comes from a human donor in a cohort sampled during active or convalescent COVID-19. The donor label of this sample is uncertain.

The chain combines TRBV30 with TRBJ1-1; no definite D call. The CDR3 consists of 12 residues. Germline CDR1 reads GTSNPN; CDR2 reads SVGIG (reference sequence). Trimming shortened V by 2 bases and J by 5 bases, and 9 bases separated the two germline ends. CDR3 nucleotide sequence: TGTGCCTGGAGTACGGGAAAAACTGAAGCTTTCTTT. It translates to CAWSTGKTEAFF.

V is TRBV11-3 and J is TRBJ2-7, with D possibly being TRBD2 (5 bases). The CDR3 covers 15 residues. Trimming pared 1 base from V and 3 bases from J, leaving 13 bases between. Looked up from germline, CDR1 is SGHNT and CDR2 is YENEEA. In DNA, the CDR3 is TGTGCCAGCAGCTTAGCGGCTAGCCGGTACTACGAGCAGTACTTC. Protein sequence: CASSLAASRYYEQYF.

This rearrangement joins TRBV11-3 to TRBJ1-2, with D perhaps matching TRBD1 (5 bases). The CDR3 extends over 15 amino acids. CDR1 SGHNT and CDR2 YENEEA come from the germline V gene. The V end was cut by 0 bases, the J end by 3 bases, with 11 bases between. CDR3 DNA: TGTGCCAGCAGCTTAGATGGTCAGGGCTACTATGGCTACACCTTC. Translated: CASSLDGQGYYGYTF.

This clone has only a few counts. V and J are TRBV7-9 and TRBJ2-2; D not resolved. The CDR3 consists of 15 residues. The germline CDR1 and CDR2 sequences are SEHNR and FQNEAQ (reference sequence). V dropped 3 bases and J dropped 1 base, with 9 bases sitting between them. CDR3 sequence reads: CASSFITGNTGELFF. As DNA, the CDR3 is TGTGCCAGCAGCTTTATCACGGGGAACACCGGGGAGCTGTTTTTT.

This clone was recorded once. In DNA form, the CDR3 reads TGTGCCAGTAGTAGGCCCCCACAGGAGAATCAGCCCCAGCATTTT. Protein sequence: CASSRPPQENQPQHF. The chain is built from TRBV19 and TRBJ1-5, with D possibly TRBD1 on 5 matching bases. V gave up 4 bases and J gave up 4 bases, with 14 bases separating them. Germline-derived CDR1 and CDR2 are LNHDA and SQIVND (reference sequence). The CDR3 totals 15 residues.

The chain couples TRBV9 to TRBJ2-6; 9 bases map to TRBD1. V was pared by 0 bases and J by 0 bases, with 10 bases of the junction left unmatched. The germline V gene encodes CDR1 SGDLS and CDR2 YYNGEE. The CDR3 is 20 residues long. The CDR3: CASSVVAGGQGGSGANVLTF. CDR3 DNA: TGTGCCAGCAGCGTAGTCGCAGGGGGACAGGGAGGCTCTGGGGCCAACGTCCTGACTTTC.

The chain combines TRBV29-1 with TRBJ2-3; 10 bases align to TRBD2. Germline trimming cut 7 bases from V and 1 base from J; bases unmatched to any gene: 2. CDR1 SQVTM and CDR2 ANQGSEA come from the germline V gene. The CDR3 sequence is 13 residues long. CDR3 protein: CSASGSGTDTQYF. The CDR3 bases are TGCAGCGCTAGCGGGAGCGGCACAGATACGCAGTATTTT.

This clone was observed a few times. The rearrangement joins TRBV19 to TRBJ2-2, with 8 bases identical to TRBD1. V was clipped by 3 bases and J by 7 bases; unmatched bases: 10. Germline V gives CDR1 LNHDA, CDR2 SQIVND (reference sequence). The CDR3 loop spans 16 amino acids. Here the CDR3 DNA reads TGTGCCAGTAGTATGTCTCACAGGGGGTCTCACGGGGAGCTGTTTTTT. It yields the protein CASSMSHRGSHGELFF.

V is TRBV14 and J is TRBJ2-5; D gene ambiguous. This CDR3 is 13 amino acids long. In germline, CDR1 is SGHDN, CDR2 FVKESK. The V end was cut by 1 base, the J end by 5 bases, with 8 bases between. The CDR3 spells CASSQAGPETQYF. The CDR3 bases are TGTGCCAGCAGCCAAGCTGGCCCGGAGACCCAGTACTTC. The whole variable domain, remainder taken from reference TRBV14 and TRBJ2-5, is EAGVTQFPSHSVIEKGQTVTLRCDPISGHDNLYWYRRVMGKEIKFLLHFVKESKQDESGMPNNRFLAERTGGTYSTLKVQPAELEDSGVYFCASSQAGPETQYFGPGTRLLVL.

The chain links TRBV6-5 to TRBJ2-7, with a tentative D call TRBD1 (6 bases). Per the germline V gene, CDR1 is MNHEY and CDR2 is SVGAGI. Trimming took off 0 bases at V and 4 bases at J, with 10 bases between the two ends. The CDR3 runs 14 residues. CDR3 nucleotides: TGTGCCAGCAGTTACTCGGGGACACTTTACGAGCAGTACTTC. It encodes CASSYSGTLYEQYF.

On this clone: The sample holds other DNA sequences that translate to the same CDR3. V usage is TRBV3-1 (or the pseudogene TRBV3-2) and J usage is TRBJ2-5; possibly TRBD1 for D (6 bases). This CDR3 spans 15 amino acids. Trimming took off 0 bases at V and 1 base at J, with 9 bases between the two ends. Germline V lookup: CDR1 LGHDT, CDR2 YNNKEL (reference sequence). CDR3 region: CASSQDTGRQETQYF. CDR3 nucleotide sequence: TGTGCCAGCAGCCAAGATACAGGGCGCCAAGAGACCCAGTACTTC.

The CDR3 sequence: CASSRGTSNEQFF. CDR3 nucleotide sequence: TGTGCCAGCAGCCGCGGGACTTCCAATGAGCAGTTCTTC. This chain connects TRBV11-2 to TRBJ2-1, with D tentatively TRBD2 (6 bases). V lost 5 bases and J lost 6, with 11 bases in between. CDR3 length equals 13 residues. Germline lookup yields CDR1 SGHAT and CDR2 FQNNGV.

The CDR3 sequence is CATSPGSREPDEQFF. The CDR3 nucleotides are TGTGCCACCAGTCCCGGGAGCAGGGAGCCCGATGAGCAGTTCTTC. V is TRBV24-1 and J is TRBJ2-1; perhaps TRBD2 as D (6 bases). Germline CDR1 is KGHDR and CDR2 is SFDVKD. The CDR3 extends over 15 amino acids. V dropped 6 bases and J dropped 8 bases, with 19 bases sitting between them.

The chain joins TRBV5-4 to TRBJ2-5; 8 bases are shared with TRBD2. Per germline, CDR1 SGHNT and CDR2 YYREEE (reference sequence). The trim removed 0 bases at V and 5 bases at J, leaving 3 bases unmatched. The CDR3 runs 14 residues. DNA for the CDR3: TGTGCCAGCAGCTTGGAACTAGCGGATGAGACCCAGTACTTC. Protein: CASSLELADETQYF.

This clone has a handful of counts. V gene TRBV19 combines with J gene TRBJ1-6; 7 bases agree with TRBD1. CDR1 and CDR2 from the germline V gene are LNHDA and SQIVND (reference sequence). The CDR3 covers 16 residues. With 7 bases clipped from V and 9 bases from J, the junction kept 15 bases outside the gene matches. CDR3 residues: CASKGGGGRPGSPLHF. DNA for the CDR3: TGTGCCAGTAAAGGGGGCGGCGGTCGTCCAGGTTCACCCCTCCACTTT.

This chain connects TRBV11-2 to TRBJ1-1; D unclear. The germline V gene encodes CDR1 SGHAT and CDR2 FQNNGV. V was shortened by 1 base and J by 0 bases, with 6 bases between the two germline ends. CDR3 length equals 14 residues. CDR3 DNA: TGTGCCAGCAGCTTAGGTCTCCTGAACACTGAAGCTTTCTTT. It translates to CASSLGLLNTEAFF.

V is TRBV12-5 and J is TRBJ2-4, with 7 nucleotides matching TRBD2. Germline V gene data show CDR1 as LGHNT and CDR2 as FRNRAP. The J segment lost 1 base and the V segment lost 3 bases, leaving 3 bases of the junction unmatched. The CDR3 length is 15 residues. CDR3 sequence reads: CASGFTGRAKNIQYF. The CDR3 bases are TGTGCTAGTGGTTTCACCGGGAGGGCCAAAAACATTCAGTACTTC.

This clone appeared a few times. The CDR3 DNA reads as TGTGCCTGGAGTACTCATGCCTCCTACAATGAGCAGTTCTTC. Protein sequence: CAWSTHASYNEQFF. The gene calls are TRBV30 and TRBJ2-1, with D hard to call. Between the trimmed V and J ends, which lost 2 bases and 0 bases, there was a span of 8 bases. Germline V gives CDR1 GTSNPN, CDR2 SVGIG (reference sequence). The length of the CDR3 is 14 residues.

The J gene is TRBJ2-7, the V gene TRBV3-1 (or the pseudogene TRBV3-2); D is unclear. The CDR3 is 14 amino acids. Germline V gene data show CDR1 as LGHDT and CDR2 as YNNKEL (reference sequence). Trimming took 0 bases from V and 2 from J, leaving 8 bases between them. The CDR3 DNA reads as TGTGCCAGCAGCCAAGAGTGGCAAGCCTACGAGCAGTACTTC. Protein sequence: CASSQEWQAYEQYF.

The rearrangement uses TRBV4-1 and TRBJ1-3; the match to TRBD1 covers 7 bases. V was pared by 4 bases and J by 2 bases, with 8 bases of the junction left unmatched. The CDR3 has 16 amino acids. CDR1 and CDR2 (germline): MGHRA, YSYEKL. In DNA form, the CDR3 reads TGCGCCAGCAGCCGGGACAGAGCGGGTCCTGGAAACACCATATATTTT. Amino acids: CASSRDRAGPGNTIYF.

This CDR3 reads CASSVVGPPSADTQYF. The DNA for the CDR3 is TGTGCCAGCAGCGTAGTGGGGCCCCCTTCGGCCGATACGCAGTATTTT. The genes are TRBV9 and TRBJ2-3; weak D call: TRBD1 (5 bases). V was shortened by 0 bases and J by 6 bases, with 17 bases between the two germline ends. Germline CDR1 SGDLS, CDR2 YYNGEE. This CDR3 is built from 16 residues.

Regarding this clone: The junction differs from germline at one of its ends, possibly a read error. This chain joins TRBV7-2 and TRBJ2-3; 16 bases are shared with TRBD2. Germline-derived CDR1 and CDR2 are SGHTA and FQGNSA. The CDR3 is 19 amino acids. The CDR3 spells CASTLGPGLAGGPQDTQYF. The DNA for the CDR3 is TGTGCCAGCACCTTAGGACCGGGACTAGCGGGAGGGCCACAAGATACGCAGTATTTT.

This chain joins TRBV28 and TRBJ2-3; the match to TRBD2 covers 9 bases. The CDR3 totals 15 residues. V trimming: 9 bases; J trimming: 2 bases; junction bases outside the gene matches: 9. In germline, CDR1 is MDHEN, CDR2 SYDVKM. The DNA for the CDR3 is TGTGCCAGTACCAGCGGGAGGCCCCCCACAGATACGCAGTATTTT. Its translation is CASTSGRPPTDTQYF. Looking up the rest from reference TRBV28 and TRBJ2-3 gives the full variable domain: DVKVTQSSRYLVKRTGEKVFLECVQDMDHENMFWYRQDPGLGLRLIYFSYDVKMKEKGDIPEGYSVSREKKERFSLILESASTNQTSMYLCASTSGRPPTDTQYFGPGTRLTVL.

This clone was seen a handful of times. The chain couples TRBV30 to TRBJ2-6, with TRBD1 matching over 7 bases. The CDR3 is made up of 14 amino acids. The trim removed 2 bases at V and 4 bases at J, leaving 2 bases unmatched. Germline CDR1 is GTSNPN and CDR2 is SVGIG (reference sequence). DNA for the CDR3: TGTGCCTGGAGTTTGGGACAGGGGGCCAACGTCCTGACTTTC. The encoded protein is CAWSLGQGANVLTF.

CDR3 amino acids: CASSVSSSARGDTQYF. In DNA form, the CDR3 reads TGTGCCAGCAGTGTATCCTCTAGCGCGCGAGGAGATACGCAGTATTTT. The chain links TRBV6-1 to TRBJ2-3, with D possibly being TRBD2 (6 bases). CDR3 length: 16 amino acids. Germline CDR1 reads MNHNS; CDR2 reads SASEGT. V was clipped by 4 bases and J by 5 bases, with 19 bases between them.

The gene calls are TRBV21-1 and TRBJ2-2; the tabulated D call, TRBD2, remains unverified against the DNA. TRBV21-1 is listed as a pseudogene. This CDR3 is 13 amino acids long. The CDR3: CASSTVNTGELFF. CDR3 in DNA: TGTGCCAGCAGTACGGTGAACACCGGGGAGCTGTTTTTT.

The genes are TRBV27 and TRBJ2-3; D remains unclear. V was shortened by 3 bases and J by 2 bases, with 6 bases between the two germline ends. This CDR3 spans 13 amino acids. Germline CDR1 is MNHEY and CDR2 is SMNVEV (reference sequence). The CDR3 sequence: CASSFRPTDTQYF. CDR3 DNA sequence: TGTGCCAGCAGTTTCAGGCCCACAGATACGCAGTATTTT.

V is TRBV24-1 and J is TRBJ1-4; D is undetermined. The CDR3 contains 14 residues. V was pared by 9 bases and J by 5 bases, with 15 bases between. The germline gives CDR1 KGHDR, CDR2 SFDVKD. CDR3 sequence (DNA): TGTGCCACCCCAGGACGGGGTAGGAATGAAAAACTGTTTTTT. Protein sequence: CATPGRGRNEKLFF.

The gene calls are TRBV7-2 and TRBJ2-1; weak D call: TRBD1 (5 bases). CDR1 is SGHTA and CDR2 is FQGNSA in the germline V gene. The CDR3 contains 16 residues. V was clipped by 5 bases and J by 7 bases, with 21 bases between them. The CDR3 sequence is CASSPQTGEPRNEQFF. CDR3 in DNA: TGTGCCAGCAGCCCCCAAACAGGAGAACCCCGGAATGAGCAGTTCTTC.

The chain uses TRBV24-1 and TRBJ2-7, with TRBD2 identical over 7 bases. Per germline, CDR1 KGHDR and CDR2 SFDVKD. This CDR3 comprises 16 residues. V dropped 4 bases and J dropped 0; count of bases not matched to a gene: 8. This chain's CDR3 is CATSESTSPFSYEQYF. Written as DNA, the CDR3 is TGTGCCACCAGTGAATCGACTAGCCCTTTCTCCTACGAGCAGTACTTC.

The rearrangement uses TRBV18 and TRBJ2-7, with 12 positions matching TRBD1. CDR1 KGHSH and CDR2 LQKENI come from the germline V gene. The CDR3 spans 15 residues. V trimming: 4 bases; J trimming: 5 bases; junction bases outside the gene matches: 6. The CDR3 nucleotides are TGTGCCAGCTCACTCGGGACAGGGGGCAAGAACGAGCAGTACTTC. Protein product: CASSLGTGGKNEQYF. The full variable domain, completed using reference TRBV18 and TRBJ2-7, is NAGVMQNPRHLVRRRGQEARLRCSPMKGHSHVYWYRQLPEEGLKFMVYLQKENIIDESGMPKERFSAEFPKEGPSILRIQQVVRGDSAAYFCASSLGTGGKNEQYFGPGTRLTVT.

This rearrangement joins TRBV5-1 to TRBJ1-4; possible D gene TRBD1, 6 bases. The germline V and J ends were trimmed by 0 bases and 7 bases, with 13 bases remaining between them. Germline V CDR1 and CDR2: SGHRS, YFSETQ. The CDR3 extends over 15 amino acids. The CDR3 loop is CASSLGAGEVEKLFF. Written as DNA, the CDR3 is TGCGCCAGCAGCTTGGGGGCAGGGGAAGTTGAAAAACTGTTTTTT.